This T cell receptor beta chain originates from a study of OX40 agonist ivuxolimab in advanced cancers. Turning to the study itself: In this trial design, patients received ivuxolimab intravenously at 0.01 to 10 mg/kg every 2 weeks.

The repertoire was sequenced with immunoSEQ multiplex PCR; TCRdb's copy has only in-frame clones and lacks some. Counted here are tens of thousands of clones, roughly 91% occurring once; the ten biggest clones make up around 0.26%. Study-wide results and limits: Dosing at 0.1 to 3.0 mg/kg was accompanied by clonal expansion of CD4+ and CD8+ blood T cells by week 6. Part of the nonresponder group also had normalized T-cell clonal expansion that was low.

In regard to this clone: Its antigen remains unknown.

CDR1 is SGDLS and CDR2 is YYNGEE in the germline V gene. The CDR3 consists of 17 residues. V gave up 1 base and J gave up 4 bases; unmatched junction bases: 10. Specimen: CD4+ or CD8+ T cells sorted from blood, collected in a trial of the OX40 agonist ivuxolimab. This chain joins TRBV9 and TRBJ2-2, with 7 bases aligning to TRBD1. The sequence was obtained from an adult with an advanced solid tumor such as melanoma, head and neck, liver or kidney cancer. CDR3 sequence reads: CASSVSQTGPFTGELFF. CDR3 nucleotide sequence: TGTGCCAGCAGCGTATCTCAGACAGGGCCCTTCACCGGGGAGCTGTTTTTT.